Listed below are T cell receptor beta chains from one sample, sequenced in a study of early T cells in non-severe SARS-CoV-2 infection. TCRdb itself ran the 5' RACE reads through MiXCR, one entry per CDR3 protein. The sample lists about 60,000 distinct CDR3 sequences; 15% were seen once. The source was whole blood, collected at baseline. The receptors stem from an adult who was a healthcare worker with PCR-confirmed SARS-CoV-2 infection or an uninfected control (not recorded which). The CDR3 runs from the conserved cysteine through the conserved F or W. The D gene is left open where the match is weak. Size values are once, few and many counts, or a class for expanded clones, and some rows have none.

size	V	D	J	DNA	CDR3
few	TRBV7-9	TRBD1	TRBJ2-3	TGTGCCAGCAGCTTTACCGGGACAGGGGGCTTGGCGGGGAAGTACACAGATACGCAGTATTTT	CASSFTGTGGLAGKYTDTQYF
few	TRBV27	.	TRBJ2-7	TGTGCCAGCAGCCCAGGACCAGGGTCCTCCTACGAGCAGTACTTC	CASSPGPGSSYEQYF
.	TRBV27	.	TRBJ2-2	TGTGCCAGCAGTCCCAGCGATTATGGGGAGCTGTTTTTT	CASSPSDYGELFF
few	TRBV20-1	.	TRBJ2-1	TGCAGTTCTCAGGAGGCCCCCTTCAACAATGAGCAGTTCTTC	CSSQEAPFNNEQFF
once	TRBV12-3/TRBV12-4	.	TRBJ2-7	TGTGCCAGCAGTGGGGGCTTCAACTCCTACGAGCAGTACTTC	CASSGGFNSYEQYF
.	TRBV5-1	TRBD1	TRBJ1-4	TGCGCCAGCAGCCCTGGGACAGGGGGGACTAATGAAAAACTGTTTTTT	CASSPGTGGTNEKLFF
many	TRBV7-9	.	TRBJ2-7	TGTGCCAGCAGTACGCGGAGCTACGAGCAGTACTTC	CASSTRSYEQYF
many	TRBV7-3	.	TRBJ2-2	TGTGCCAGCAGCTTAATGGCAGGGGAGGCCGGGGAGCTGTTTTTT	CASSLMAGEAGELFF
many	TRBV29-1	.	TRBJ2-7	TGCAGCGTTGGGGGTGTTGGGGTACGCGAGCAGTACTTC	CSVGGVGVREQYF
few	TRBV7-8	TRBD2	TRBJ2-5	TGTGCCAGCAGCTCCGCTACTAGCGGGGAGCAAGAGACCCAGTACTTC	CASSSATSGEQETQYF
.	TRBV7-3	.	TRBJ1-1	TGTGCCAGCAGCAGAGACAGGCAGGGTGAAGCTTTCTTT	CASSRDRQGEAFF
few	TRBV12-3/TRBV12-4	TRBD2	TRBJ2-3	TGTGCCAGCAGGACTAGCGACACAGATACGCAGTATTTT	CASRTSDTDTQYF
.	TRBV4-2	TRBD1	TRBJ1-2	TGTGCCAGCAGCCAAGCCGGCGGGACAGACTATGGCTACACCTTC	CASSQAGGTDYGYTF
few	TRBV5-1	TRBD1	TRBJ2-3	TGCGCCAGCAGCACAGACAGGGGGACAATAGATACGCAGTATTTT	CASSTDRGTIDTQYF
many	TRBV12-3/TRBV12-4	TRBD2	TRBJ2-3	TGTGCCAGCAGTTTCTCCGGGACTAGCGGGGTCGCAGATACGCAGTATTTT	CASSFSGTSGVADTQYF
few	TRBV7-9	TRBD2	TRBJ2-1	TGTGCCAGCAGCTTAGCGGCGACTAGCGGGAGAGCCCACAATGAGCAGTTCTTC	CASSLAATSGRAHNEQFF
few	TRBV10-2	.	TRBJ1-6	TGCGCCAGCAGTGGACAGATCTATAATTCACCCCTCCACTTT	CASSGQIYNSPLHF
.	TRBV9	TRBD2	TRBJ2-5	TGTGCCAGCAGCTCAGGACTAGCGGGGACCGAGACCCAGTACTTC	CASSSGLAGTETQYF
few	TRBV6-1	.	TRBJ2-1	TGTGCCAGCAGTCGCGGACGACCTTACTACAATGAGCAGTTCTTC	CASSRGRPYYNEQFF
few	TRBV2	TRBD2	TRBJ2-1	TGTGCCAGCAGTCCCCTAAAGGGACTAGCCCTTTACAATGAGCAGTTCTTC	CASSPLKGLALYNEQFF
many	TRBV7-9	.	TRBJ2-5	TGTGCCAGCAGCTTGGGAGTTTTGGAGACCCAGTACTTC	CASSLGVLETQYF
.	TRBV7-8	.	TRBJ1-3	TGTGCCAGCAGCTTAGGTTCGGTCAGGGAAGGAAACACCATATATTTT	CASSLGSVREGNTIYF
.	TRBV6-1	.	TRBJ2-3	TGTGCCAGCATCGCCGGGCCTTTGGTGGGTACGCAGTATTTT	CASIAGPLVGTQYF
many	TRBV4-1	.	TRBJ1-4	TGCGCCAGCAGCCAAGTACGAGAAAAACTGTTTTTT	CASSQVREKLFF
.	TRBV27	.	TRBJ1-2	TGTGCCAGCAGCGCCGGGGGTACCCTCGGCTATGGCTACACCTTC	CASSAGGTLGYGYTF
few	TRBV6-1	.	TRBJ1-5	TGTGCCAGCAGTGATAGCTACCTGAATCAGCCCCAGCATTTT	CASSDSYLNQPQHF
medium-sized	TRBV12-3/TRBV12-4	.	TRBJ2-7	TGTGCCAGCAGTTTTGAGGGGGTGTCGTACGAGCAGTACTTC	CASSFEGVSYEQYF
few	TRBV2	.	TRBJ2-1	TGTGCCAGCACCTCTGGCGGCGGGATCAATGAGCAGTTCTTC	CASTSGGGINEQFF
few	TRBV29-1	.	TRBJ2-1	TGCAGCGTTGGACAGGCCTTTCTCGGGAATGAGCAGTTCTTC	CSVGQAFLGNEQFF
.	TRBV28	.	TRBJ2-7	TGTGCCAGCCGGGTGCACAGAACGTCCTACGAGCAGTACTTC	CASRVHRTSYEQYF
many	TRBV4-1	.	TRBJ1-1	TGCGCCAGCAGCCAAGATCCAACGGTTGAAGCTTTCTTT	CASSQDPTVEAFF
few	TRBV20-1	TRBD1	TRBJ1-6	TGCAGTGCTGGGGGACAGGGCCACTATAATTCACCCCTCCACTTT	CSAGGQGHYNSPLHF
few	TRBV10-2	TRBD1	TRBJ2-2	TGCGCCAGCATGGACAGGGACACCGGGGAGCTGTTTTTT	CASMDRDTGELFF
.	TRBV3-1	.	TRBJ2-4	TGTGCCAGCAGCCCCAGGGCGCAGCTAGCCAAAAACATTCAGTACTTC	CASSPRAQLAKNIQYF
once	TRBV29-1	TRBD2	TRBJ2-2	TGCAGCGTCGCGACTAGCGCGAACACCGGGGAGCTGTTTTTT	CSVATSANTGELFF
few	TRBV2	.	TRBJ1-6	TGTGCCAGCATGGGGTGGCAATCGGATAATTCACCCCTCCACTTT	CASMGWQSDNSPLHF
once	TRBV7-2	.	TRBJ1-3	TGTGCCAGCAGCTTAGGGGTGAGCTCTGGAAACACCATATATTTT	CASSLGVSSGNTIYF
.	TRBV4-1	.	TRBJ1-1	TGCGCCAGCAGCCAAGTAGCAAAACCCGGGGGCACTGAAGCTTTCTTT	CASSQVAKPGGTEAFF
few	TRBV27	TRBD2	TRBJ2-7	TGTGCCAGAGAACCCCCCCTAGCGGGGGGCTACGAGCAGTACTTC	CAREPPLAGGYEQYF
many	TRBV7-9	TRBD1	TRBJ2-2	TGTGCCAGCAGCTTGGGACAGCCGAACACCGGGGAGCTGTTTTTT	CASSLGQPNTGELFF
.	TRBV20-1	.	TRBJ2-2	TGCAGTGCTTCCAGGGCCGACACCGGGGAGCTGTTTTTT	CSASRADTGELFF
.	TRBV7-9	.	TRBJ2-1	TGTGCCAGCAGCCCTCCCGGATCTCGCCGAGGTGAGCAGTTCTTC	CASSPPGSRRGEQFF
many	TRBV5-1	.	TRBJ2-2	TGCGCCAGCAGCTTGTACGACAGAAGAACCGGGGAGCTGTTTTTT	CASSLYDRRTGELFF
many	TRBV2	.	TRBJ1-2	TGTGCCAGCAGTCGGGACACCTACTATGGCTACACCTTC	CASSRDTYYGYTF
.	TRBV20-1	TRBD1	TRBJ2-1	TGCAGTGCTGGTACAGGGGGCTTGCAGTTCTTC	CSAGTGGLQFF
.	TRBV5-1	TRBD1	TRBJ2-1	TGCGCCAGCAGCTTGGCGCCAGGGGGCTACAATGAGCAGTTCTTC	CASSLAPGGYNEQFF
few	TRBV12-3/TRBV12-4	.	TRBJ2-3	TGTGCCAGCAGTTTAGCGGCCGTCATAGCAGATACGCAGTATTTT	CASSLAAVIADTQYF
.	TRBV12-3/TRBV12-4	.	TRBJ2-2	TGTGCCAGCAGTCCGAACACCGGGGAGCTGTTTTTT	CASSPNTGELFF
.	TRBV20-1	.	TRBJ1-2	TGCAGTGCTAGAGACAGGGTAATTGGGTACTATGGCTACACCTTC	CSARDRVIGYYGYTF
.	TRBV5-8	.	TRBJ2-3	TGTGCCAGCAGCTTCAACCGGGATACGCAGTATTTT	CASSFNRDTQYF
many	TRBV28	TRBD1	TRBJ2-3	TGTGCCACCCAAGCGGGTGGACAGGGGGCGGCAGATACGCAGTATTTT	CATQAGGQGAADTQYF
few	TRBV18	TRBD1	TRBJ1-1	TGTGCCAGCTCACCACCGGGACAGGAAAACACTGAAGCTTTCTTT	CASSPPGQENTEAFF
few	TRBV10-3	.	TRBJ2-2	TGTGCCACGCGAAGACCTACCGAACCCGGGGAGCTGTTTTTT	CATRRPTEPGELFF
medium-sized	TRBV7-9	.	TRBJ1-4	TGTGCCAGCAGCTTAGAGGGTTCTAATGAAAAACTGTTTTTT	CASSLEGSNEKLFF